A selection of T cell receptor beta chains follows, all from one sample in a study of neoadjuvant anti-PD-1 for oral cavity cancer. Assay used: immunoSEQ multiplex PCR; TCRdb lists only in-frame clones, some missing. The table includes over 11,000 clones, about 70% detected once. The specimen comprised PBMCs, sampled before nivolumab (anti-PD-1) treatment. These receptors all come from a person between 40 and 85 years old with oral cavity squamous cell carcinoma. Both conserved end residues are part of each CDR3. A D gene is named only where the DNA matches it firmly. Clone size is shown for a subset of rows, as once, few, many or a class of expanded clone.

TRBV6-6	TRBJ1-5	-	-	CASSYYGNQPQHF	TGTGCCAGCAGTTATTATGGCAATCAGCCCCAGCATTTT
TRBV9	TRBJ2-1	-	TRBD2	CASSDSGPSYNEQFF	TGTGCCAGCAGCGATAGCGGGCCTTCCTACAATGAGCAGTTCTTC
TRBV5-1	TRBJ2-5	-	-	CASSLEAGSYETQYF	TGCGCCAGCAGCTTGGAGGCAGGGAGTTACGAGACCCAGTACTTC
TRBV15	TRBJ1-3	-	-	CATSRDIGTGNTIYF	TGTGCCACCAGCAGAGATATAGGGACTGGAAACACCATATATTTT
TRBV19	TRBJ1-1	few	-	CASNGGRMNTEAFF	TGTGCCAGTAATGGGGGGCGCATGAACACTGAAGCTTTCTTT
TRBV7-2	TRBJ2-2	-	TRBD2	CASSSASGGANTGELFF	TGTGCCAGCAGCTCCGCTAGCGGGGGGGCTAACACCGGGGAGCTGTTTTTT
TRBV6-5	TRBJ1-2	-	-	CASSYSGLNHNYGYTF	TGTGCCAGCAGTTACTCGGGGCTAAATCATAACTATGGCTACACCTTC
TRBV6-1	TRBJ2-2	-	-	CASSGPGGMNAGELFF	TGTGCCAGCAGTGGGCCAGGGGGGATGAACGCCGGGGAGCTGTTTTTT
TRBV7-8	TRBJ1-2	-	-	CASSSNRVPRRGYTF	TGTGCCAGCAGCAGCAACCGGGTCCCCAGAAGGGGCTACACCTTC
TRBV11-2	TRBJ2-7	few	-	CASSLEWITYEQYF	TGTGCCAGCAGCTTAGAATGGATAACCTACGAGCAGTACTTC
TRBV27	TRBJ1-5	-	-	CASRIRGDSNQPQHF	TGTGCCAGCCGAATTCGGGGGGATAGCAATCAGCCCCAGCATTTT
TRBV5-1	TRBJ2-1	-	TRBD2	CASSLEAGGHNEQFF	TGCGCCAGCAGCTTGGAGGCGGGAGGGCACAATGAGCAGTTCTTC
TRBV6-5	TRBJ2-5	-	-	CASSRGDPSETQYF	TGTGCCAGCAGCCGCGGGGACCCCAGCGAGACCCAGTACTTC
TRBV27	TRBJ1-1	-	-	CASSLRRGPTEAFF	TGTGCCAGCAGTTTACGCCGGGGACCCACTGAAGCTTTCTTT
TRBV7-9	TRBJ1-2	few	-	CASSKRGGPPDGYTF	TGTGCCAGCAGCAAAAGGGGCGGACCTCCTGATGGCTACACCTTC
TRBV7-8	TRBJ2-1	-	TRBD2	CASRPRGSRGVSYNEQFF	TGTGCCAGCAGACCACGAGGCTCGCGGGGGGTCTCCTACAATGAGCAGTTCTTC
TRBV4-1	TRBJ1-3	few	-	CASSQTGTSHGNTIYF	TGCGCCAGCAGCCAAACGGGGACATCGCACGGAAACACCATATATTTT
TRBV7-9	TRBJ1-3	-	-	CASSGGRIGGNTIYF	TGTGCCAGCAGCGGGGGACGGATCGGCGGAAACACCATATATTTT
TRBV29-1	TRBJ1-1	-	-	CSVGEQGSEAFF	TGCAGCGTCGGTGAACAGGGAAGTGAAGCTTTCTTT
TRBV10-3	TRBJ2-1	-	TRBD2	CAISESDWTSGSYNEQFF	TGTGCCATCAGTGAGTCAGACTGGACTAGCGGGAGTTACAATGAGCAGTTCTTC
TRBV14	TRBJ1-6	-	-	CASRQELPGSPLHF	TGTGCCAGCAGACAAGAGTTGCCCGGATCACCCCTCCACTTT
TRBV5-1	TRBJ2-2	once	TRBD1	CASSRGQGSGTGELFF	TGCGCCAGCAGCAGGGGACAGGGGAGTGGCACCGGGGAGCTGTTTTTT
TRBV2	TRBJ1-5	medium-sized	-	CASSDARYGQPQHF	TGTGCCAGCAGTGACGCCCGCTACGGCCAGCCCCAGCATTTT
TRBV28	TRBJ1-4	-	TRBD1	CASRQTGGAAKLFF	TGTGCCAGCAGACAGACAGGGGGCGCAGCAAAACTGTTTTTT
TRBV4-1	TRBJ2-7	-	-	CASSQVIVAETYEQYF	TGCGCCAGCAGCCAAGTGATAGTAGCGGAAACCTACGAGCAGTACTTC
TRBV7-2	TRBJ2-1	-	TRBD2	CASSFRGSGRGDEQFF	TGTGCCAGCAGCTTCCGGGGTAGCGGGAGGGGGGATGAGCAGTTCTTC
TRBV19	TRBJ1-5	-	-	CASRRVGQPQHF	TGTGCCAGTAGAAGGGTAGGTCAGCCCCAGCATTTT
TRBV5-1	TRBJ1-2	-	-	CASSLGPGGYGYTF	TGCGCCAGCAGCTTGGGTCCCGGGGGCTATGGCTACACCTTC